Reported below is one TCR beta chain. The antigen remains unidentified. This sample stems from a study of long-term antiretroviral therapy in people with HIV. Study conclusions and caveats: HIV repertoires had narrower CDR3 length ranges than controls. Increased diversity was seen after ART, yet it remained lower than in transplant donor controls.

The immunoSEQ assay was v3.0, run at survey level. Sequencing used immunoSEQ multiplex PCR; TCRdb keeps in-frame clones, though not all of them. Counted here are about 43,000 clones, about nine tenths occurring once; the ten biggest clones make up approximately 5.3%. CDR3 length equals 15 residues. V was shortened by 3 bases and J by 8 bases, with 19 bases between the two germline ends. CDR1 and CDR2 from the germline V gene are KGHSH and LQKENI. The sequencing here drew on unsorted PBMCs, taken 0.1 years before starting antiretroviral therapy. This clonotype originated in a woman aged 45-60 years with HIV. This chain joins TRBV18 and TRBJ1-2; a weak D match, TRBD1 (5 bases). The CDR3 nucleotides are TGTGCCAGCTCACCGCCACTGAGGGGTACGAAGGGCTACACCTTC. Residues: CASSPPLRGTKGYTF.